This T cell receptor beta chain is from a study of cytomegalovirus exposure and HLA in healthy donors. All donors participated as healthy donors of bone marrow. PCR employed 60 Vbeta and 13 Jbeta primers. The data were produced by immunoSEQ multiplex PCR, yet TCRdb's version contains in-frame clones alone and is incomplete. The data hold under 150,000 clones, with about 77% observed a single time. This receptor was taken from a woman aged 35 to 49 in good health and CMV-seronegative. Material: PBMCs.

CDR3 in DNA: TGCGCCAGCAGCCGAGAGGGACTTCCGAACACCGGGGAGCTGTTTTTT. As protein: CASSREGLPNTGELFF. The chain carries TRBV4-1 and TRBJ2-2, with D perhaps matching TRBD2 (6 bases). The ends were cut back, 4 bases at V and 0 bases at J, with 12 bases in the middle. Per germline, CDR1 MGHRA and CDR2 YSYEKL. The CDR3 loop spans 16 amino acids.